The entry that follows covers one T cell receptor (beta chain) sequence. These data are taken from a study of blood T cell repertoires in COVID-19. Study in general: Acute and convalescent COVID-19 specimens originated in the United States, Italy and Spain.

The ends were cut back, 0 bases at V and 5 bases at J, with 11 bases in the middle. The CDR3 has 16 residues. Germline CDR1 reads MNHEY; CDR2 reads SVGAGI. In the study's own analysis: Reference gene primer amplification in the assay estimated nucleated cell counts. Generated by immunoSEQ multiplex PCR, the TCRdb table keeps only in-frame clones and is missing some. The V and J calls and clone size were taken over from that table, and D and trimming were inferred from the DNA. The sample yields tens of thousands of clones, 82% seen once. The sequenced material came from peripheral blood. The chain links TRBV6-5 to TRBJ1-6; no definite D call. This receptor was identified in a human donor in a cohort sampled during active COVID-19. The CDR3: CASSYSTRPHNSPLHF. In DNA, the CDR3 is TGTGCCAGCAGTTACTCGACGAGGCCCCATAATTCACCCCTCCACTTT.